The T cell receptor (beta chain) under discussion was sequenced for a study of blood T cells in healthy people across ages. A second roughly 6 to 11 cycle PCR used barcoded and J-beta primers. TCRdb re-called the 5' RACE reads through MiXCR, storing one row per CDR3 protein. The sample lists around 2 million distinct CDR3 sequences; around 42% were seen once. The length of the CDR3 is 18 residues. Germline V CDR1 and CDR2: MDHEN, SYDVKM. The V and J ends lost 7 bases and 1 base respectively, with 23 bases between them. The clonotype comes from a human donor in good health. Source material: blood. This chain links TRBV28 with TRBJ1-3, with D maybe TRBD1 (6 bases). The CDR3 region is CASNSVRGHPSSGNTIYF. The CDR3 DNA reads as TGTGCCAGCAACTCCGTTAGGGGACACCCTAGTTCTGGAAACACCATATATTTT.